This entry concerns a single T cell receptor (beta chain). The J segment lost 3 bases and the V segment lost 3 bases, leaving 4 bases of the junction unmatched. The CDR3 has 15 residues. The V gene's germline CDR1 is KGHDR and CDR2 SFDVKD. Per the study methods: Amplification of reference gene primers provided the estimated nucleated cell counts. Assay: immunoSEQ multiplex PCR; the TCRdb copy retains only in-frame clones and omits some. That table furnishes V, J and clone size, whereas the DNA furnished D and trimming. In the table there are about 430,000 clones, roughly 89% of which are singletons. These data come from a study of blood T cell repertoires in COVID-19. The wider study: The samples span acute and convalescent COVID-19 from the United States, Italy and Spain.

Sample: peripheral blood. The V gene is TRBV24-1, the J gene TRBJ2-5; 9 bases are a match to TRBD2. The receptor's source is a man younger than 35 with COVID-19, enrolled during active disease. The CDR3 here is CATSDLLAGKETQYF. For the CDR3, the DNA is TGTGCCACCAGTGATCTTCTAGCGGGAAAAGAGACCCAGTACTTC.